This T cell receptor beta chain was sequenced during a study of cytomegalovirus exposure and HLA in healthy donors. With 0 bases removed from V and 1 base from J, the gap between germline ends came to 10 bases. Germline V CDR1 and CDR2: LGHNA, YNFKEQ. The CDR3 loop spans 15 amino acids. The PCR made use of 60 Vbeta and 13 Jbeta primers. Source study methods: About 80 million unique TCR beta chains, some 9.9 million of them shared, were counted by a later analysis. The repertoire was sequenced with immunoSEQ multiplex PCR; TCRdb's copy has only in-frame clones and lacks some. V and J calls and clone size are given by that table; D and trimming were obtained from the DNA. The sample includes about 200,000 clones, around 82% of them seen just once. Findings and caveats of the study: There were under 200 TCR beta chains listed as cytomegalovirus-associated.

To note about this clone: Its antigen is unidentified.

The receptor was derived from a man aged 35 to 55 in good health and CMV-seropositive. The sequencing sample was made of PBMCs. The rearrangement uses TRBV4-2 and TRBJ2-7; D uncertain. Here the CDR3 reads CASSQDLRRSYEQYF. The CDR3 nucleotides are TGTGCCAGCAGCCAAGATCTCAGGCGATCCTACGAGCAGTACTTC.